This paragraph reports one T cell receptor beta chain. Its antigen is still unknown. V shed 0 bases and J 3 bases; nucleotides not matched to a gene: 9. The CDR3 has 16 residues. Germline V gene lookup returns CDR1 SGHRS and CDR2 YFSETQ. The data derive from a study of shared clonotypes between healthy human individuals. Clones were read by immunoSEQ multiplex PCR, and TCRdb kept only the in-frame ones, dropping some. The data hold more than 2,000,000 clones, with about 92% observed a single time. Study-wide results and caveats: Memory subsets generally showed smaller estimated richness than naive subsets did.

This receptor was identified in a man between 18 and 29 years old in good health. The sequencing sample was made of naive CD4+ T cells sorted from blood. Subset described: CD45RA+ positively selected. The rearrangement uses TRBV5-1 and TRBJ2-7, with 7 bases matching TRBD1. The CDR3 reads CASSLEAGGHRYEQYF. For the CDR3, the DNA is TGCGCCAGCAGCTTGGAGGCAGGGGGACATCGCTACGAGCAGTACTTC.